The 14 T cell receptor beta chains below were found in one sample sequenced in a study of T cell repertoires in cytomegalovirus infection. TCRdb redid the calling of the reads with MiXCR, one entry per CDR3 protein. The sample includes fewer than 700,000 distinct CDR3 sequences, 24% of them seen just once. Sequenced sample: CD8+ T cells from PBMCs. The receptors stem from a human donor in good health (CMV status not recorded). Some clones in this sample may be carry-over from other donors' samples.

Many counts were recorded for this clonotype. J is TRBJ1-1 and V is TRBV7-6; D is uncertain. CDR3 length equals 14 residues. Germline CDR1 and CDR2: SGHVS and FNYEAQ. V lost 3 bases to trimming and J lost 0 bases, with 8 bases between them. CDR3 in DNA: TGTGCCAGCAGCTTTGTGGGGTTGAACACTGAAGCTTTCTTT. Protein product: CASSFVGLNTEAFF.

The rearrangement uses TRBV29-1 and TRBJ2-2; D unresolved. V was clipped by 0 bases and J by 1 base, with 12 bases between them. The CDR3 contains 16 residues. From germline, CDR1 is SQVTM and CDR2 ANQGSEA. CDR3 nucleotide sequence: TGCAGCGTTGAAGATGGGCGGAGAGGGAACACCGGGGAGCTGTTTTTT. It specifies CSVEDGRRGNTGELFF.

This clonotype was detected a few times. The chain combines TRBV20-1 with TRBJ2-5; the D call may be TRBD1 or TRBD2 (6 bases each). The V gene's germline CDR1 is DFQATT and CDR2 SNEGSKA (reference sequence). The CDR3 contains 13 residues. The V end lost 3 bases, the J end lost 2 bases, and 10 bases lay between the germline ends. The DNA of the CDR3 is TGCAGTGCTAGTGGAGGGGGGCAAGAGACCCAGTACTTC. Translated, it gives CSASGGGQETQYF.

V and J are TRBV19 and TRBJ1-4, with TRBD1 matching 10 bases. CDR1 and CDR2 from the germline V gene are LNHDA and SQIVND (reference sequence). The CDR3 contains 17 residues. The ends lost 3 bases at V and 7 bases at J; junction bases unmatched: 11. The CDR3 region has the DNA TGTGCCAGTAGTATTGGGGACTCGACAGGGGGCTTTGAAAAACTGTTTTTT. This encodes CASSIGDSTGGFEKLFF.

Only one count was recorded for this clonotype. A much more abundant neighbour one base away suggests this may be a read error. V gene TRBV7-3 combines with J gene TRBJ2-7, with D possibly TRBD1 on 5 matching bases. The germline V gene encodes CDR1 SGHTA and CDR2 FQGTGA. The CDR3 contains 16 residues. CDR3 in amino acids: CASSPLVTASSYERYF. The CDR3 bases are TGTGCCAGCAGCCCCCTGGTGACAGCAAGCTCCTACGAGCGGTACTTC.

This clonotype was counted a few times. The CDR3 DNA is TGCGCCAGCAGACAAACGCGAATAGTATATGGCTACACCTTC. The encoded protein is CASRQTRIVYGYTF. V and J are TRBV5-1 and TRBJ1-2; D ambiguous. The CDR3 runs 14 residues. Germline V gene data show CDR1 as SGHRS and CDR2 as YFSETQ. V was cut by 5 bases and J by 5 bases, with 16 bases left in between.

This clonotype has only a few counts. This sequence joins TRBV7-9 and TRBJ2-3; TRBD2 matches at 16 bases. The length of the CDR3 is 17 residues. Per germline, CDR1 SEHNR and CDR2 FQNEAQ (reference sequence). J lost 5 bases, V lost 5 bases, and 7 bases had no gene match. The CDR3 nucleotides are TGTGCCAGCAGCCCCGGGACTAGCGGGGGGGCCAAAGATACGCAGTATTTT. Its translation: CASSPGTSGGAKDTQYF.

V usage is TRBV27 and J usage is TRBJ2-2, with D perhaps matching TRBD1 (6 bases). The CDR3 is made up of 12 amino acids. The V gene lost 7 bases and the J gene lost 7 bases, with 10 bases spanning the gap. From germline, CDR1 is MNHEY and CDR2 SMNVEV (reference sequence). The chain's CDR3 is CASKQGFGELFF. The CDR3 coding sequence is TGTGCCAGCAAACAGGGTTTCGGGGAGCTGTTTTTT.

In this sample, this clonotype turned up a few times. The chain joins TRBV20-1 to TRBJ2-7; TRBD2 matches at 11 bases. Trimming took 0 bases from V and 2 from J; bases not matched to a gene: 6. Germline CDR1 reads DFQATT; CDR2 reads SNEGSKA (reference sequence). CDR3 length: 16 amino acids. In DNA, the CDR3 is TGCAGTGCTAGAGATTATCCTAGCGGGGGGACCTACGAGCAGTACGTC. Translating gives CSARDYPSGGTYEQYV.

This clonotype was detected only a few times. The V and J genes are TRBV2 and TRBJ2-3; D is unresolved. CDR3 length: 15 amino acids. Trimming shortened V by 1 base and J by 3 bases, and 11 bases separated the two germline ends. Germline loops: CDR1 SNHLY, CDR2 FYNNEI. CDR3 residues: CASSEVWRGTDTQYF. CDR3 DNA sequence: TGTGCCAGCAGTGAAGTGTGGCGTGGTACAGATACGCAGTATTTT.

To note about this clonotype: A much larger clone is a single base away; this may be a read error. The chain recombines TRBV7-8 with TRBJ1-2; no clear D. Germline CDR1 SGHVS, CDR2 FQNEAQ. The CDR3 is 12 residues long. CDR3 residues: CVSSTSSYGYTF. The CDR3 nucleotides read TGTGTCAGCAGCACGAGTTCCTATGGCTACACCTTC. Full variable domain (outside the CDR3, taken from reference TRBV7-8 and TRBJ1-2): GAGVSQSPRYKVAKRGQDVALRCDPISGHVSLFWYQQALGQGPEFLTYFQNEAQLDKSGLPSDRFFAERPEGSVSTLKIQRTQQEDSAVYLCVSSTSSYGYTFGSGTRLTVV.

This clonotype was picked up many times. This sequence joins TRBV6-2 or TRBV6-3 and TRBJ2-1; maybe TRBD2 (5 bases). The CDR3 length is 14 residues. Germline V CDR1 and CDR2: MNHEY, SVGEGT. V was cut by 3 bases and J by 3 bases, with 9 bases left in between. The CDR3 sequence: CASSYWERYNEQFF. The CDR3 DNA reads TGTGCCAGCAGTTATTGGGAGCGCTACAATGAGCAGTTCTTC.

This clonotype was seen a handful of times. CDR3 sequence (DNA): TGTGCCAGTACCCAATGGGGAAACCGCCGCAATGAGCAGTTCTTC. This gives the protein CASTQWGNRRNEQFF. The chain recombines TRBV19 with TRBJ2-1; no definite D call. CDR3 size: 15 residues. Trimming shortened V by 7 bases and J by 6 bases, and 19 bases separated the two germline ends. Germline CDR1 is LNHDA and CDR2 is SQIVND (reference sequence).

The chain carries TRBV5-4 and TRBJ1-1; D perhaps matches TRBD1 (5 bases). Trimming left V 3 bases short and J 6 bases short, with 18 bases between. Germline V lookup: CDR1 SGHNT, CDR2 YYREEE (reference sequence). The CDR3 totals 15 residues. The CDR3 reads CASSSLGGTLAEAFF. The DNA of the CDR3 is TGTGCCAGCAGCTCCCTGGGGGGGACTTTGGCTGAAGCTTTCTTT.